This TCR beta chain was recorded in a study of blood T cell repertoires in COVID-19. The overall study: T cells, B-cell-depleted T cells, or PBMCs supplied cDNA or gDNA.

The method was immunoSEQ multiplex PCR; TCRdb's version includes in-frame clones alone and lacks a portion of them. The table has over 100,000 clones, about 89% seen once. V was clipped by 5 bases and J by 10 bases, with 15 bases between them. Germline CDR1 is SGHAT and CDR2 is FQNNGV. The CDR3 is 12 amino acids. V usage is TRBV11-2 and J usage is TRBJ2-7; possibly TRBD2 for D (6 bases). The specimen was peripheral blood. The clonotype originates from a man aged 60 to 69 with COVID-19, enrolled during active disease. The CDR3 DNA reads TGTGCCAGCAGCGCGGGACTCCGAGGCCAGTACTTC. Translating it yields CASSAGLRGQYF.